The following is a T cell receptor (beta chain) sequence with its context. Its antigen remains unidentified. This record comes from a study of T cell responses to AZD1222 COVID-19 vaccine. Sequenced by immunoSEQ multiplex PCR; TCRdb stores in-frame clones only, minus some. Found here are 130,000 or so clones, more than 70% of them singletons; the top ten hold approximately 12%. The trim removed 6 bases at V and 5 bases at J, leaving 17 bases unmatched. The CDR3 totals 17 residues. From germline, CDR1 is SQVTM and CDR2 ANQGSEA. Findings of the study overall: Among AZD1222 vaccinees, only six or seven were seropositive at baseline. Following two doses of AZD1222, Spike-specific TCR breadth and depth rose. Along spike, vaccine-associated CD4 TCRs were found throughout, with dominance at 160-218 and 743-854. Females outnumbered males among donors, who were mostly white British; clonal diversity was possibly underestimated.

The receptor comes from an adult in good health. The J gene is TRBJ2-5, the V gene TRBV29-1; 11 positions agree with TRBD2. The sequencing here drew on peripheral blood, taken on day 0 of AZD1222 vaccination. The CDR3 loop reads CSVAFLAGGGKGETQYF. The CDR3 DNA is TGCAGCGTAGCCTTCCTAGCGGGAGGCGGGAAAGGGGAGACCCAGTACTTC.